This passage covers 14 T cell receptor beta chains from one sample sequenced in a study of blood T cell repertoires in COVID-19. Some clones are missing from TCRdb's copy, which holds only in-frame ones; the method was immunoSEQ multiplex PCR. The table has a few hundred thousand clones, roughly 90% seen once. The sequencing input was peripheral blood. The origin of the receptors is a woman aged 30 to 39 with COVID-19, enrolled during active disease.

The chain has TRBV7-9 and TRBJ1-4, with D possibly matching TRBD1 (6 bases). The CDR3 totals 15 residues. Trimming removed 5 bases from V and 6 bases from J, with 16 bases in between. Germline loops: CDR1 SEHNR, CDR2 FQNEAQ (reference sequence). CDR3 DNA: TGTGCCAGCAGCGGACGGGGACACACCGATGAAAAACTGTTTTTT. This translates into CASSGRGHTDEKLFF.

The CDR3 loop is CASTTGQGTEAFF. The CDR3 DNA follows: TGTGCCAGTACTACGGGACAGGGCACTGAAGCTTTCTTT. The rearrangement links TRBV19 to TRBJ1-1; 9 positions agree with TRBD1. Germline V gene lookup returns CDR1 LNHDA and CDR2 SQIVND (reference sequence). The CDR3 has 13 amino acids. With V trimmed by 7 bases and J by 4 bases, 4 bases remained unmatched.

This clone was seen only a few times. The chain links TRBV7-9 to TRBJ2-7; unclear D gene. The CDR3 spans 12 residues. The V end lost 8 bases, the J end lost 5 bases, and 13 bases lay between the germline ends. Germline lookup yields CDR1 SEHNR and CDR2 FQNEAQ (reference sequence). The CDR3 sequence is CASFTVIHEQYV. The CDR3 DNA sequence: TGTGCCAGCTTCACGGTGATCCACGAGCAGTACGTC.

The rearrangement uses TRBV19 and TRBJ2-2, with 9 nucleotides matching TRBD1. Germline V CDR1 and CDR2: LNHDA, SQIVND (reference sequence). The CDR3 runs to 18 residues. J lost 4 bases, V lost 3 bases, and 12 bases had no gene match. CDR3 sequence (DNA): TGTGCCAGTAGTATTGTCCCGGGACAGGGTAGTGGCACCGGGGAGCTGTTTTTT. It encodes CASSIVPGQGSGTGELFF.

The J gene is TRBJ1-1, the V gene TRBV28; D is possibly TRBD1 (6 bases). Per germline, CDR1 MDHEN and CDR2 SYDVKM. This CDR3 has 17 residues. V lost 6 bases to trimming and J lost 0 bases, with 20 bases between them. The CDR3: CASRRIWGRDMNTEAFF. The CDR3 DNA reads TGTGCCAGCAGACGTATTTGGGGGCGAGACATGAACACTGAAGCTTTCTTT.

V and J are TRBV3-1 (or the pseudogene TRBV3-2) and TRBJ2-2, with D uncertain. This CDR3 comprises 15 residues. With 0 bases removed from V and 3 bases from J, the gap between germline ends came to 8 bases. Germline V lookup: CDR1 LGHDT, CDR2 YNNKEL (reference sequence). Written as DNA, the CDR3 is TGTGCCAGCAGCCAAGATGCGGCGGACACCGGGGAGCTGTTTTTT. It codes for CASSQDAADTGELFF.

V gene TRBV5-6 combines with J gene TRBJ2-3; possibly TRBD2 for D (5 bases). Germline CDR1 is SGHDT and CDR2 is YYEEEE. This CDR3 region has 17 residues. V was clipped by 0 bases and J by 2 bases, with 16 bases between them. The CDR3 loop reads CASSLASTRASTDTQYF. CDR3 sequence (DNA): TGTGCCAGCAGCTTGGCCTCCACGCGGGCGTCCACAGATACGCAGTATTTT.

The chain couples TRBV7-2 to TRBJ1-2; 7 bases line up with TRBD1. The junction had 8 bases not matched to a gene; V was cut back by 5 bases and J by 8 bases. Looked up from germline, CDR1 is SGHTA and CDR2 is FQGNSA. The CDR3 runs 13 residues. The CDR3 DNA sequence: TGTGCCAGCAGCCCGTACAGGGGAAACGGCTACACCTTC. It translates to CASSPYRGNGYTF. The full variable domain, in which reference TRBV7-2 and TRBJ1-2 provide the parts outside the CDR3, is GAGVSQSPSNKVTEKGKDVELRCDPISGHTALYWYRQSLGQGLEFLIYFQGNSAPDKSGLPSDRFSAERTGGSVSTLTIQRTQQEDSAVYLCASSPYRGNGYTFGSGTRLTVV.

The J gene is TRBJ1-5, the V gene TRBV30; 8 bases agree with TRBD1. The CDR3 runs 15 residues. The ends lost 0 bases at V and 7 bases at J; junction bases unmatched: 8. Germline V gene data show CDR1 as GTSNPN and CDR2 as SVGIG (reference sequence). The CDR3 DNA is TGTGCCTGGAGTGTCAAGTGGGACAGGTACCAGCCCCAGCATTTT. Residues: CAWSVKWDRYQPQHF. Using reference TRBV30 and TRBJ1-5 for the parts outside the CDR3, the full variable domain is SQTIHQWPATLVQPVGSPLSLECTVEGTSNPNLYWYRQAAGRGLQLLFYSVGIGQISSEVPQNLSASRPQDRQFILSSKKLLLSDSGFYLCAWSVKWDRYQPQHFGDGTRLSIL.

J is TRBJ2-7 and V is TRBV29-1; 8 positions match TRBD2. This CDR3 region has 14 residues. V lost 8 bases and J lost 4; bases outside the gene matches: 13. Per the germline V gene, CDR1 is SQVTM and CDR2 is ANQGSEA. The CDR3 loop reads CSFYGGVDQYEQYF. CDR3 DNA sequence: TGCAGCTTTTACGGGGGGGTTGACCAGTACGAGCAGTACTTC.

CDR3 nucleotide sequence: TGTGCTAGTGGCCGGACCGGGACAGGGGGGGAGACCCAGTACTTC. It translates to CASGRTGTGGETQYF. The chain has TRBV12-5 and TRBJ2-5; 11 bases line up with TRBD1. The CDR3 runs to 15 residues. Germline V gene lookup returns CDR1 LGHNT and CDR2 FRNRAP. Trimming cost V 6 bases and J 5 bases; bases outside gene matches: 8.

The chain uses TRBV19 and TRBJ1-6, with TRBD1 identical over 8 bases. CDR3 length: 15 amino acids. V shed 4 bases and J 11 bases; nucleotides not matched to a gene: 10. The germline V gene has CDR1 LNHDA and CDR2 SQIVND (reference sequence). This CDR3 is CASSTQTGGGTPLHF. In nucleotides, the CDR3 is TGTGCCAGTAGTACCCAAACAGGGGGAGGCACACCCCTCCACTTT.

V gene TRBV19 combines with J gene TRBJ1-4, with 9 positions matching TRBD1. V lost 7 bases and J lost 8; bases outside the gene matches: 8. Germline CDR1 LNHDA, CDR2 SQIVND (reference sequence). The CDR3 is 14 amino acids. The CDR3 nucleotides are TGTGCCAGTAACCCGGGACAGGGTTACGAAAAACTGTTTTTT. Its translation is CASNPGQGYEKLFF.

This chain links TRBV3-1 (or the pseudogene TRBV3-2) with TRBJ2-1, with TRBD2 as a possible D gene (5 bases). Germline V gene data show CDR1 as LGHDT and CDR2 as YNNKEL (reference sequence). V lost 1 base, J lost 3 bases, and 13 bases lay in between. CDR3 length equals 16 residues. CDR3 region: CASSQGVSANYNEQFF. Here the CDR3 DNA reads TGTGCCAGCAGCCAAGGCGTTAGCGCTAACTACAATGAGCAGTTCTTC.